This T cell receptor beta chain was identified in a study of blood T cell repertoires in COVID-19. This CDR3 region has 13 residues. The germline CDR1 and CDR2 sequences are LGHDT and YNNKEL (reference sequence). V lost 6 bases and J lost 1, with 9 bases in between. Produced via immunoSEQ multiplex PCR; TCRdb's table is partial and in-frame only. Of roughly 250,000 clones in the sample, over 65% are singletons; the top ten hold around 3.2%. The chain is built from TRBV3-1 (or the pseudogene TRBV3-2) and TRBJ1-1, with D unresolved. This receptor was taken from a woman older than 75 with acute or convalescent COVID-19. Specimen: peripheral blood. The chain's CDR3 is CASSSVPNTEAFF. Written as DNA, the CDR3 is TGTGCCAGCAGTTCGGTCCCGAACACTGAAGCTTTCTTT.